This entry is about one T cell receptor (beta chain). RNA transcripts provided the source from which TCR beta CDR3 regions were amplified. The HTBI primer set was used in a first-round RT-PCR of the TCR CDR3. TCRdb re-derived calls from the multiplex PCR reads in MiXCR, one entry per CDR3 protein. The sample includes 560,000 or so distinct CDR3 sequences, about 20% of them seen just once. This record belongs to a study of T cells in Graves' hyperthyroidism and ophthalmopathy. V was trimmed by 8 bases and J by 2 bases, leaving 16 bases between them. Germline assignment: CDR1 DFQATT and CDR2 SNEGSKA (reference sequence). The CDR3 runs 13 residues.

The gene calls are TRBV20-1 and TRBJ2-7, with D possibly TRBD1 on 6 matching bases. The clonotype originates from a man aged 35-49 years with Graves' ophthalmopathy. Sample: blood. As DNA, the CDR3 is TGCAGTACCGACAGGCTTGGAGCCTACGAGCAGTACTTC. Its translation: CSTDRLGAYEQYF.